This T cell receptor beta chain emerged from a study of cytomegalovirus exposure and HLA in healthy donors. The CDR3 is 13 residues long. Deletions cut 7 bases from V and 5 bases from J, with 14 bases between. Germline V gene data show CDR1 as MNHEY and CDR2 as SVGAGI. This clone was seen only once. Using immunoSEQ multiplex PCR, the repertoire was profiled, and TCRdb retains in-frame clones only, with some absent. The sample has tens of thousands of clones; more than 85% are singletons. The sequencing sample was made of PBMCs. The V gene is TRBV6-5, the J gene TRBJ1-1, with D unclear. This receptor was identified in a woman between 18 and 29 years old in good health and CMV-seronegative. This CDR3 reads CASTEGATTEAFF. For the CDR3, the DNA is TGTGCCAGCACAGAGGGCGCGACGACTGAAGCTTTCTTT.